Presented here are 23 T cell receptor beta chains from one specimen sequenced in a study of T cells in Graves' hyperthyroidism and ophthalmopathy. Amplification yielded TCR beta CDR3 regions, with RNA transcripts as the source. RT-PCR in the first round (using the HTBI primer set) targeted the TCR CDR3. One entry per CDR3 protein, called by TCRdb with MiXCR from the multiplex PCR reads. The data contain 300,000 to 350,000 distinct CDR3 sequences, around a sixth of them singletons. Material: blood. All receptors derive from a man aged 25-40 years with Graves' hyperthyroidism.

This clonotype has just a few counts. This could be a read error, since a much larger clone is one nucleotide away. Without the conserved terminal phenylalanine or tryptophan, this CDR3 likely stems from a read error. This sequence joins TRBV28 and TRBJ2-5; D is possibly TRBD2 (5 bases). This CDR3 has 15 amino acids. V dropped 5 bases and J dropped 0 bases, with 13 bases sitting between them. CDR1 and CDR2 from the germline V gene are MDHEN and SYDVKM. The CDR3 loop is CASSTGRLYQETQYL. For the CDR3, the DNA is TGTGCCAGCAGTACTGGGAGATTGTACCAAGAGACCCAGTACCTC.

J is TRBJ2-7 and V is TRBV7-9; D not resolved. The CDR3 is made up of 15 amino acids. The germline V and J ends were trimmed by 0 bases and 4 bases, with 13 bases remaining between them. Germline V lookup: CDR1 SEHNR, CDR2 FQNEAQ (reference sequence). The CDR3 protein is CASSLAERPWYEQYF. In DNA, the CDR3 is TGTGCCAGCAGCTTAGCCGAACGACCGTGGTACGAGCAGTACTTC.

This clonotype was counted ten times or more. The chain links TRBV20-1 to TRBJ2-1; 15 nucleotides line up with TRBD2. Germline CDR1 and CDR2: DFQATT and SNEGSKA (reference sequence). The CDR3 is 17 residues long. The V gene end was trimmed by 8 bases and the J gene end by 7 bases; junction bases not matched to a gene: 15. CDR3 coding DNA: TGCAGTCAATCGGGACTAGCGGGAGGACCCCAGAGGAATGAGCAGTTCTTC. This gives the protein CSQSGLAGGPQRNEQFF.

This clonotype was seen a few times. The V and J genes are TRBV4-1 and TRBJ1-1, with 11 positions matching TRBD1. The CDR3 loop spans 15 amino acids. In germline, CDR1 is MGHRA, CDR2 YSYEKL. V lost 6 bases and J lost 6; bases outside the gene matches: 9. The CDR3 sequence: CASSLRADRGPEAFF. The CDR3 nucleotides read TGCGCCAGCAGTCTCAGGGCGGACAGGGGGCCTGAAGCTTTCTTT.

J is TRBJ2-3 and V is TRBV5-1; a possible D gene is TRBD2 (6 bases). CDR3 length: 17 residues. V dropped 4 bases and J dropped 2 bases, with 20 bases sitting between them. CDR1 and CDR2 from the germline V gene are SGHRS and YFSETQ. The CDR3 coding sequence is TGCGCCAGCAGCCAGCCAGGGAGTAGCGGTTCCACAGATACGCAGTATTTT. Protein product: CASSQPGSSGSTDTQYF.

This clonotype was seen more than once but under ten times. The chain has TRBV29-1 and TRBJ1-1, with a possible D match to TRBD1 (5 bases). This CDR3 is 14 amino acids long. The germline gives CDR1 SQVTM, CDR2 ANQGSEA. Trimming took off 3 bases at V and 0 bases at J, with 11 bases between the two ends. DNA for the CDR3: TGCAGCGTTGATGGGACGGCTTTGAACACTGAAGCTTTCTTT. Residues: CSVDGTALNTEAFF.

V is TRBV20-1 and J is TRBJ2-3, with D possibly TRBD1 on 7 matching bases. There are 17 residues in the CDR3. The germline CDR1 and CDR2 sequences are DFQATT and SNEGSKA (reference sequence). V lost 4 bases and J 2 bases, leaving 22 bases between the germline ends. CDR3 in amino acids: CSATAMQAGQHTDTQYF. The CDR3 DNA follows: TGCAGTGCTACCGCAATGCAGGCGGGACAGCACACAGATACGCAGTATTTT.

This clonotype was seen a handful of times. The CDR3 DNA sequence: TGTGCCGCCACCCGAGGGGGGGATACGCAGTATTTT. Protein product: CAATRGGDTQYF. This chain uses TRBV3-1 with TRBJ2-3; either TRBD1 or TRBD2 may fit D (6 bases each). This CDR3 is 12 amino acids long. V was clipped by 11 bases and J by 6 bases, with 15 bases between them. Germline values: CDR1 LGHDT, CDR2 YNNKEL (reference sequence).

Many counts were recorded for this clonotype. The chain couples TRBV7-3 to TRBJ2-1; D not resolved. V lost 5 bases and J lost 4, with 9 bases in between. This CDR3 spans 13 amino acids. Per the germline V gene, CDR1 is SGHTA and CDR2 is FQGTGA. CDR3 coding DNA: TGTGCCAGCAGCCAGACCCGTTACAATGAGCAGTTCTTC. Translated: CASSQTRYNEQFF. The full variable domain, completed using reference TRBV7-3 and TRBJ2-1, is GAGVSQTPSNKVTEKGKYVELRCDPISGHTALYWYRQSLGQGPEFLIYFQGTGAADDSGLPNDRFFAVRPEGSVSTLKIQRTERGDSAVYLCASSQTRYNEQFFGPGTRLTVL.

This clonotype was counted many times. The V and J genes are TRBV20-1 and TRBJ2-3; D could derive from TRBD1 or TRBD2 (5 bases each). This CDR3 spans 14 amino acids. From germline, CDR1 is DFQATT and CDR2 SNEGSKA (reference sequence). V lost 2 bases and J 0 bases, leaving 9 bases between the germline ends. DNA of the CDR3: TGCAGTGCTAGACCGGGACCTAGCACAGATACGCAGTATTTT. Translation gives CSARPGPSTDTQYF.

For this clonotype: One base away lies a much larger clone, so this may be a sequencing read error. The chain is built from TRBV10-2 and TRBJ2-1, with 10 bases fitting TRBD1. With 3 bases clipped from V and 11 bases from J, the junction kept 10 bases outside the gene matches. CDR1 and CDR2 from the germline V gene are WSHSY and SAAADI. This CDR3 has 15 residues. This CDR3 is CASSEGTGETNKQFF. As DNA, the CDR3 is TGCGCCAGCAGTGAAGGGACAGGGGAGACGAATAAGCAGTTCTTC.

This clonotype came up a few times. The chain couples TRBV9 to TRBJ1-1; D is undetermined. Germline CDR1 and CDR2: SGDLS and YYNGEE. V was clipped by 3 bases and J by 4 bases, with 7 bases between them. CDR3 length: 12 amino acids. The CDR3 sequence is CASSGPLTEAFF. The CDR3 DNA follows: TGTGCCAGCAGCGGGCCCCTCACTGAAGCTTTCTTT.

This clonotype has just a few counts. This sequence joins TRBV7-8 and TRBJ1-1, with D perhaps matching TRBD1 (6 bases). V lost 6 bases and J lost 3, with 14 bases in between. The CDR3 has 14 amino acids. Germline loops: CDR1 SGHVS, CDR2 FQNEAQ. The CDR3 DNA sequence: TGTGCCAGCAGTTCCAGTGCAGGGGACACTGAAGCTTTCTTT. This translates into CASSSSAGDTEAFF.

This clonotype was picked up many times. The chain employs TRBV11-3 and TRBJ2-2; D is perhaps TRBD1 (5 bases). This CDR3 contains 18 residues. Germline lookup yields CDR1 SGHNT and CDR2 YENEEA. V was clipped by 3 bases and J by 4 bases, with 21 bases between them. The CDR3 DNA sequence: TGTGCCAGCAGCTTGGACCCTCCTTTTGGACACTCCACCGGGGAGCTGTTTTTT. Protein product: CASSLDPPFGHSTGELFF. Complete variable domain (other parts from reference TRBV11-3 and TRBJ2-2): EAGVVQSPRYKIIEKKQPVAFWCNPISGHNTLYWYLQNLGQGPELLIRYENEEAVDDSQLPKDRFSAERLKGVDSTLKIQPAELGDSAVYLCASSLDPPFGHSTGELFFGEGSRLTVL.

This chain links TRBV4-1 with TRBJ1-5; D is perhaps TRBD1 (5 bases). Germline values: CDR1 MGHRA, CDR2 YSYEKL. Trimming pared 3 bases from V and 3 bases from J, leaving 15 bases between. The CDR3 totals 16 residues. The CDR3 sequence: CASSQGWGSSNQPQHF. DNA for the CDR3: TGCGCCAGCAGCCAGGGATGGGGCAGCTCCAATCAGCCCCAGCATTTT.

The V and J genes are TRBV28 and TRBJ2-2; the D is unclear. This CDR3 contains 12 residues. V lost 8 bases and J lost 9, with 13 bases in between. CDR1 and CDR2 from the germline V gene are MDHEN and SYDVKM. The CDR3 sequence: CASGVGVRELFF. CDR3 bases: TGTGCCAGCGGGGTCGGAGTGCGGGAGCTGTTTTTT.

The V gene is TRBV12-3 or TRBV12-4, the J gene TRBJ2-1; no reliable D call. V lost 6 bases and J lost 7, with 10 bases in between. This CDR3 has 12 amino acids. The CDR3 DNA is TGTGCCAGCAGCCCCGACCCAAATGAGCAGTTCTTC. As protein: CASSPDPNEQFF.

This clonotype was recorded a few times. The V gene is TRBV7-2, the J gene TRBJ2-1; 9 bases align to TRBD2. The germline gives CDR1 SGHTA, CDR2 FQGNSA. The length of the CDR3 is 15 residues. The V gene end was trimmed by 4 bases and the J gene end by 7 bases; junction bases not matched to a gene: 8. CDR3 bases: TGTGCCAGCAGCTCAAGCCTAGCGGGACTTAATGAGCAGTTCTTC. Its protein product is CASSSSLAGLNEQFF.

This clonotype was counted many times. The chain uses TRBV7-3 and TRBJ2-2, with D uncertain. V dropped 4 bases and J dropped 2 bases, with 14 bases sitting between them. Germline V CDR1 and CDR2: SGHTA, FQGTGA. This CDR3 is built from 16 residues. CDR3 residues: CASSSWVGVNTGELFF. For the CDR3, the DNA is TGTGCCAGCAGCTCATGGGTCGGTGTTAACACCGGGGAGCTGTTTTTT. Combining the CDR3 with reference TRBV7-3 and TRBJ2-2 gives the whole variable domain GAGVSQTPSNKVTEKGKYVELRCDPISGHTALYWYRQSLGQGPEFLIYFQGTGAADDSGLPNDRFFAVRPEGSVSTLKIQRTERGDSAVYLCASSSWVGVNTGELFFGEGSRLTVL.

Ten or more counts support this clonotype. The genes are TRBV5-1 and TRBJ2-1, with 9 bases fitting TRBD2. The CDR3 has 16 amino acids. V was pared by 5 bases and J by 0 bases, with 6 bases of the junction left unmatched. Germline values: CDR1 SGHRS, CDR2 YFSETQ. Written as DNA, the CDR3 is TGCGCCAGCAGGGACTATAGCGGGAGCTCCTACAATGAGCAGTTCTTC. Encoded protein: CASRDYSGSSYNEQFF.

In this sample, this clonotype turned up many times. This chain links TRBV6-1 with TRBJ2-2, with D possibly being TRBD2 (5 bases). The germline V gene encodes CDR1 MNHNS and CDR2 SASEGT. Trimming stripped 6 bases from V and 2 bases from J, with 10 bases between. This CDR3 is built from 14 residues. The CDR3: CASRPGTNTGELFF. Here the CDR3 DNA reads TGTGCCAGCAGACCGGGAACCAACACCGGGGAGCTGTTTTTT.

This clonotype was seen at least ten times. This chain links TRBV12-3 or TRBV12-4 with TRBJ2-2; either TRBD1 or TRBD2 may supply D (5 bases each). The CDR3 loop spans 14 amino acids. V shed 6 bases and J shed 7 bases, with 15 bases lying between them. In DNA form, the CDR3 reads TGTGCCAGCAGACCCGGGACCCCGGTCGGGGAGCTGTTTTTT. Amino acid sequence: CASRPGTPVGELFF.

This chain connects TRBV19 to TRBJ1-2; tentatively, D is TRBD1 (5 bases). The CDR3 covers 14 residues. CDR1 is LNHDA and CDR2 is SQIVND in the germline V gene (reference sequence). The V and J ends lost 2 bases and 8 bases respectively, with 15 bases between them. CDR3 nucleotides: TGTGCCAGTAGTATAAGGGGACTGAACCGCGGCTACACCTTC. Amino acid sequence: CASSIRGLNRGYTF.